This TCR beta chain originates from a study of blood T cell repertoires in COVID-19. Germline CDR1 and CDR2: MGHRA and YSYEKL. CDR3 length equals 16 residues. After removal of 4 bases from V and 0 bases from J, the junction contained 5 bases not matched to a gene. How the authors handled the data: How many nucleated cells were present was estimated from reference gene primer amplification. The repertoire was sequenced with immunoSEQ multiplex PCR; TCRdb's copy has only in-frame clones and lacks some. The D gene and trimming were derived from the DNA, and the V and J assignments and clone size from that table. Of tens of thousands of clones listed, nearly 95% are singletons.

The TCR originated in a human donor with active COVID-19. The donor label of this sample is uncertain. Material for sequencing was peripheral blood. V is TRBV4-1 and J is TRBJ2-3, with TRBD2 matching 9 bases. This CDR3 is CASSRKSGGSTDTQYF. The CDR3 DNA reads as TGCGCCAGCAGCCGAAAAAGCGGGGGGAGCACAGATACGCAGTATTTT.